The T cell receptor beta chain described here comes from a study of neurological immune-mediated disorders. Whole-study results and caveats: The absence of shared CDR3 amino acid sequences among expanded clones across subjects suggests private repertoires in all groups. Multiple sclerosis, the disease with the least TCR clonal expansion, fell below healthy controls, whereas HTLV-1-associated myelopathy showed the most.

Concerning this clonotype itself: Its antigen is as yet unknown.

The unsorted libraries were produced from 2 million PBMCs held at -80 C. Each sequencing run yielded over 170 million TCR-beta sequences from 15-18 subjects. TCRdb reanalysed the 5' RACE reads using MiXCR and keeps one entry per CDR3 protein. The table shows 15,000 to 20,000 distinct CDR3 sequences, with about a quarter occurring only once. This CDR3 comprises 14 residues. J gave up 2 bases and V 5 bases, and 6 bases lay outside the gene matches. Germline V gene lookup returns CDR1 DFQATT and CDR2 SNEGSKA (reference sequence). The TCR was taken from a man aged 50 to 60 with HTLV-1-associated myelopathy (HAM/TSP). The sample comprised PBMCs. The V gene is TRBV20-1, the J gene TRBJ2-1; 7 bases map to TRBD2. CDR3 nucleotides: TGCAGTGCTCAACTTAGCGGGCCCTACAATGAGCAGTTCTTC. It translates to CSAQLSGPYNEQFF.